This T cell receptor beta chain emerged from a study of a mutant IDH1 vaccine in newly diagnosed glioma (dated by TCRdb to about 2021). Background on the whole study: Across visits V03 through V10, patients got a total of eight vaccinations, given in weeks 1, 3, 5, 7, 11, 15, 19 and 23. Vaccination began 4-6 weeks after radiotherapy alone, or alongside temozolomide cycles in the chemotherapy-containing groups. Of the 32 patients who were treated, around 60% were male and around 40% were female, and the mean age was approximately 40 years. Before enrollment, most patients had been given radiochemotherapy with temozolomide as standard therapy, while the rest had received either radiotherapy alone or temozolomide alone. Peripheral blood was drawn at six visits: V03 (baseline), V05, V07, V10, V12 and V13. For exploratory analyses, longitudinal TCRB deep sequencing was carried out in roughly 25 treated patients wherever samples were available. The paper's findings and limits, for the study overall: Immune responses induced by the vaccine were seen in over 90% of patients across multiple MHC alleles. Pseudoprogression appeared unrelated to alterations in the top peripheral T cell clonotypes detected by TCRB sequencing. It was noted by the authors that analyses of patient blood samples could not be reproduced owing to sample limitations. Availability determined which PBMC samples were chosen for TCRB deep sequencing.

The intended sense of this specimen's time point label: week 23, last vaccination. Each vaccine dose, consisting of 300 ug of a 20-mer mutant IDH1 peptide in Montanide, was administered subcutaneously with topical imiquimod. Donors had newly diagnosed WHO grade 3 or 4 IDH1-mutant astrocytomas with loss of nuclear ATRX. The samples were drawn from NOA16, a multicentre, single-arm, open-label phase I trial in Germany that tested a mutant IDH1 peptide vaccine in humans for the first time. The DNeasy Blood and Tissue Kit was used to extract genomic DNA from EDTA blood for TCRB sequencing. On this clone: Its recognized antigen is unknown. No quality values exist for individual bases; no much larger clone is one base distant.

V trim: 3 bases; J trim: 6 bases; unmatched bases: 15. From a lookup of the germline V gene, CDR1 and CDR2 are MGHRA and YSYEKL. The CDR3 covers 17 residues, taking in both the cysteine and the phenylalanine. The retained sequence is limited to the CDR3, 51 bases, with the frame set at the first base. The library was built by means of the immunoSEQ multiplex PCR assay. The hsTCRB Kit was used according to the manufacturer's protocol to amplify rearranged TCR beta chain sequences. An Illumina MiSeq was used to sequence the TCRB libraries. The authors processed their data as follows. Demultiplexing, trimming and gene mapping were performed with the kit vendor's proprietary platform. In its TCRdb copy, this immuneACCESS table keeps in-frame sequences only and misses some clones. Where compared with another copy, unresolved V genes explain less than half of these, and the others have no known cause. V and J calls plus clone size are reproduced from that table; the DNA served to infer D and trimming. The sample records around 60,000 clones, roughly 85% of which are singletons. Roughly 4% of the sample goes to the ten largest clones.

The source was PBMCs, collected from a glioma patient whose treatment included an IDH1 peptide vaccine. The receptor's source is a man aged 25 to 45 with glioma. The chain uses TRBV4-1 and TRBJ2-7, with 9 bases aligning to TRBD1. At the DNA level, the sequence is TGCGCCAGCAGCCATCCGTCGGCCGGGACAGGGTATTCCGAGCAGTACTTC. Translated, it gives CASSHPSAGTGYSEQYF.